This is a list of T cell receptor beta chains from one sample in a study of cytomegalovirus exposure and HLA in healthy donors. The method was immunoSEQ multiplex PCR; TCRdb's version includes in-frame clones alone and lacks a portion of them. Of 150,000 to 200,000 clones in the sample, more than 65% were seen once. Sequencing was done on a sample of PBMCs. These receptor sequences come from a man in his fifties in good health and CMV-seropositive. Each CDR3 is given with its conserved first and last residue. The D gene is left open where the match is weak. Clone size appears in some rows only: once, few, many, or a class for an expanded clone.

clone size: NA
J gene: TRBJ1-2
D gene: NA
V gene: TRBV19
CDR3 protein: CASSILPLANYGYTF
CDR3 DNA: TGTGCCAGTAGTATTCTTCCACTAGCAAACTATGGCTACACCTTC

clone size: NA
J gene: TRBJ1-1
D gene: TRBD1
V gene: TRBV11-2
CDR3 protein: CASSPDRATEAFF
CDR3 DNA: TGTGCCAGCAGCCCTGACAGGGCCACTGAAGCTTTCTTT

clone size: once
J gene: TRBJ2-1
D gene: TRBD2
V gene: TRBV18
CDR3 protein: CASALDGGVYNEQFF
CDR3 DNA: TGTGCCTCAGCCCTTGACGGGGGGGTGTACAATGAGCAGTTCTTC

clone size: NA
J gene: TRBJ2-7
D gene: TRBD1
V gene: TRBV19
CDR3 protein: CASSISGTGPYEQYF
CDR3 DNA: TGTGCCAGTAGTATTTCCGGGACAGGGCCTTACGAGCAGTACTTC

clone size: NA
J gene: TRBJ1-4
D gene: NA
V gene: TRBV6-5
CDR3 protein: CASSMGHLNEKLFF
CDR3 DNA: TGTGCCAGCAGTATGGGACACCTTAATGAAAAACTGTTTTTT

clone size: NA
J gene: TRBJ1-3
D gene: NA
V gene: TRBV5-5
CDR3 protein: CASSFRQSGNTIYF
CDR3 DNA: TGTGCCAGCAGCTTCCGACAGTCTGGAAACACCATATATTTT

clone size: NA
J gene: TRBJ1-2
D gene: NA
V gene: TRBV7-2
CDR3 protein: CASSLTSGGYTF
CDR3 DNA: TGTGCCAGCAGCTTAACCAGTGGTGGCTACACCTTC

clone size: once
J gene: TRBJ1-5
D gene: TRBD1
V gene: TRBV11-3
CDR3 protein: CASSHSRQGISNQPQHF
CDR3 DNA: TGTGCCAGCAGCCATTCCAGACAGGGGATTAGCAATCAGCCCCAGCATTTT

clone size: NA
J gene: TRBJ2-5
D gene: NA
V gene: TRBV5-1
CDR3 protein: CASSPQVGETQYF
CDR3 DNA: TGCGCCAGCAGCCCCCAGGTGGGAGAGACCCAGTACTTC

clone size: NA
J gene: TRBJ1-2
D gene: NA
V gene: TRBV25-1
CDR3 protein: CASSESVRRGDYGYTF
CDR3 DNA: TGTGCCAGCAGTGAATCTGTCAGGAGGGGAGACTATGGCTACACCTTC

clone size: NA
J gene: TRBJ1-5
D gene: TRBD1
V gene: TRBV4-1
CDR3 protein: CASSQGSRTGGDQPQHF
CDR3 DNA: TGCGCCAGCAGCCAAGGCTCTCGGACAGGCGGGGATCAGCCCCAGCATTTT

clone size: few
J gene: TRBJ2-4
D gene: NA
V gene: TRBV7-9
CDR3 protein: CASSPREEVAKNIQYF
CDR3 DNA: TGTGCCAGCAGCCCCAGAGAGGAGGTCGCCAAAAACATTCAGTACTTC